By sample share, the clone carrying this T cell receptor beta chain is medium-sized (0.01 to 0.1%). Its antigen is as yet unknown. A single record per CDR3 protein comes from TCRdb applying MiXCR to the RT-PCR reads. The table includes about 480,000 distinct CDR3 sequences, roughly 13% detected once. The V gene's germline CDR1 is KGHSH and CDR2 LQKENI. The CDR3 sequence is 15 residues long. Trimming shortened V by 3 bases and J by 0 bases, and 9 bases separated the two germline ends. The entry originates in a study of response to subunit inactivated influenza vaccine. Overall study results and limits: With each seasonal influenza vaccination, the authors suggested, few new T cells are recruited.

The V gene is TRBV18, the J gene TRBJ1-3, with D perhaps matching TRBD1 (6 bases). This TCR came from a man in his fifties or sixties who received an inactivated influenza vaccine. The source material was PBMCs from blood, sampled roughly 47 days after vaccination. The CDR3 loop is CASSPTGLSGNTIYF. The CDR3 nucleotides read TGTGCCAGCTCACCGACAGGCCTCTCTGGAAACACCATATATTTT. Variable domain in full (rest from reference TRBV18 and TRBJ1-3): NAGVMQNPRHLVRRRGQEARLRCSPMKGHSHVYWYRQLPEEGLKFMVYLQKENIIDESGMPKERFSAEFPKEGPSILRIQQVVRGDSAAYFCASSPTGLSGNTIYFGEGSWLTVV.